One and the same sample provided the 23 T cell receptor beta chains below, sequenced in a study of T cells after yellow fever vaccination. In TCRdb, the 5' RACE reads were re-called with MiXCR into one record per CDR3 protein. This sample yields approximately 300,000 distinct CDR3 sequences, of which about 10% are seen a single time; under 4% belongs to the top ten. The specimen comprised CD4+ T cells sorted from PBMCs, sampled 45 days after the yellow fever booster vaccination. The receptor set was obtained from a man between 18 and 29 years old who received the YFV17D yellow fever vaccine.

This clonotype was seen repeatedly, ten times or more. CDR3 DNA: TGTGCCAGCAGCTTGCAGGGATCGATGAGGGAAGAGCAGTACTTC. Translating it yields CASSLQGSMREEQYF. This chain links TRBV5-6 with TRBJ2-7; D possibly uses TRBD1 or TRBD2 (5 bases each). The CDR3 runs 15 residues. With 1 base removed from V and 7 bases from J, the gap between germline ends came to 18 bases. CDR1 and CDR2 from the germline V gene are SGHDT and YYEEEE. The full variable domain, in which reference TRBV5-6 and TRBJ2-7 provide the parts outside the CDR3, is DAGVTQSPTHLIKTRGQQVTLRCSPKSGHDTVSWYQQALGQGPQFIFQYYEEEERQRGNFPDRFSGHQFPNYSSELNVNALLLGDSALYLCASSLQGSMREEQYFGPGTRLTVT.

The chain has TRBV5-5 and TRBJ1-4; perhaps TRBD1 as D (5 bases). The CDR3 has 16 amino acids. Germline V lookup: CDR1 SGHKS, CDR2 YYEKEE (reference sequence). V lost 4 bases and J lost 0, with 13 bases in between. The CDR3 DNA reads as TGTGCCAGCAGCCGGGCCGGGGGGGCAACTAATGAAAAACTGTTTTTT. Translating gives CASSRAGGATNEKLFF.

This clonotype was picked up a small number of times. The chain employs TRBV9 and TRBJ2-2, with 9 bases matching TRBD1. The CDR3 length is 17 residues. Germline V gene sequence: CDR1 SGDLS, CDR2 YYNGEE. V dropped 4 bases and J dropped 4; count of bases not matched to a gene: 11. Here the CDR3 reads CASSPQPGQGGTGELFF. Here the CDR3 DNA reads TGTGCCAGCAGCCCCCAACCGGGACAGGGAGGCACCGGGGAGCTGTTTTTT.

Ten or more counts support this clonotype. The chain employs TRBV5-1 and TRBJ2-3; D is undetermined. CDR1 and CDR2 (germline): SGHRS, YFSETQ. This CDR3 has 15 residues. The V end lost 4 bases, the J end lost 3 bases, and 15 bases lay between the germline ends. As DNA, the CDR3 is TGCGCCAGCAGCACCACCCCGACCCTAACAGATACGCAGTATTTT. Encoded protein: CASSTTPTLTDTQYF.

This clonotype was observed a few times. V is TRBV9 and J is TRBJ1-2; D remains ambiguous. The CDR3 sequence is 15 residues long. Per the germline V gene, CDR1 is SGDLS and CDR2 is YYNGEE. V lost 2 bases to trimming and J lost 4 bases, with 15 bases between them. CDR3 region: CASSVTPDRFYGYTF. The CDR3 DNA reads TGTGCCAGCAGCGTCACCCCGGACCGGTTCTATGGCTACACCTTC.

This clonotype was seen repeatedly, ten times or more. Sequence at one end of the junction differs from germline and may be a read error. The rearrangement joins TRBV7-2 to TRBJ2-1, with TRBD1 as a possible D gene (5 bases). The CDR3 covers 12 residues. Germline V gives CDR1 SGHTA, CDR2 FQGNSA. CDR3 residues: CASSLAGREQFF. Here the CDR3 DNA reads TGTGCCAGCAGTTTAGCAGGGCGAGAGCAGTTCTTC.

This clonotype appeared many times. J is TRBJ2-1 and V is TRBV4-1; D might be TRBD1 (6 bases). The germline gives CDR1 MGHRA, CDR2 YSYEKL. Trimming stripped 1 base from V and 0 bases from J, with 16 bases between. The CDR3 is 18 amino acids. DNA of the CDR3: TGCGCCAGCAGCCAAGGGGGGCGAAGGGGAGCCTCCTACAATGAGCAGTTCTTC. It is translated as CASSQGGRRGASYNEQFF.

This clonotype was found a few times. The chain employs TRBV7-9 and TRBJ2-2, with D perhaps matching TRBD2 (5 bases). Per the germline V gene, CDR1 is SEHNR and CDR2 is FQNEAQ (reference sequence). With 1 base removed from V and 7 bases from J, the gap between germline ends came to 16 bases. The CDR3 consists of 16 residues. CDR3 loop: CASSLVVLASRGELFF. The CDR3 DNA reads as TGTGCCAGCAGCTTAGTTGTGCTAGCCTCCCGCGGGGAGCTGTTTTTT.

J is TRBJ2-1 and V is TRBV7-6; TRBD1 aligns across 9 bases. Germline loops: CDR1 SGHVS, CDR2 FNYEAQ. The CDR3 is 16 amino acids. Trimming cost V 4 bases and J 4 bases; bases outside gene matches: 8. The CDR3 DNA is TGTGCCAGCAGCTCCCGCCGGGACAGGGCGTACAATGAGCAGTTCTTC. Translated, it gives CASSSRRDRAYNEQFF.

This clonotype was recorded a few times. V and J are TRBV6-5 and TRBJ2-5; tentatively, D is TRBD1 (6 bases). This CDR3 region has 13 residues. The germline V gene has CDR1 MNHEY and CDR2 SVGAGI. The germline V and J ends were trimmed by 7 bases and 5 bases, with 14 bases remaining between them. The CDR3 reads CASTKGGMETQYF. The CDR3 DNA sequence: TGTGCCAGCACCAAAGGGGGAATGGAGACCCAGTACTTC.

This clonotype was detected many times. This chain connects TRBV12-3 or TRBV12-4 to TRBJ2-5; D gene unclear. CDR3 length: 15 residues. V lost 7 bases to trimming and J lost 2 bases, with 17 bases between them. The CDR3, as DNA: TGTGCCAGCACCGCATGGGGAAGCTTTCAAGAGACCCAGTACTTC. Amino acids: CASTAWGSFQETQYF.

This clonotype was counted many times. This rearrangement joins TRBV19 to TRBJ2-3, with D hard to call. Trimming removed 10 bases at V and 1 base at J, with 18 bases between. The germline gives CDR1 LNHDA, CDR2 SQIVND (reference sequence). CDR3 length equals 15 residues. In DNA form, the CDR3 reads TGTGCCACTAGGGCCAGTGGTAGCCGCACAGATACGCAGTATTTT. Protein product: CATRASGSRTDTQYF.

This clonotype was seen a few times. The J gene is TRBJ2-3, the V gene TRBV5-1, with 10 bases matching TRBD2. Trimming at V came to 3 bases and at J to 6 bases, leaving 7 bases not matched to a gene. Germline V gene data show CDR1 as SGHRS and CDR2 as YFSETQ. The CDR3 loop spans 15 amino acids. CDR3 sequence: CASSSSGGLGDTQYF. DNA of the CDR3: TGCGCCAGCAGCTCTAGCGGGGGATTGGGGGATACGCAGTATTTT.

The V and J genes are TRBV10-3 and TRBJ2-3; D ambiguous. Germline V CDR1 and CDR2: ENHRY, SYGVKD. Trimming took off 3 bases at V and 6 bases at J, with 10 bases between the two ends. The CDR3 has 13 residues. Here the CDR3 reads CAISDLDPDTQYF. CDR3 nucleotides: TGTGCCATCAGTGACCTAGACCCGGATACGCAGTATTTT.

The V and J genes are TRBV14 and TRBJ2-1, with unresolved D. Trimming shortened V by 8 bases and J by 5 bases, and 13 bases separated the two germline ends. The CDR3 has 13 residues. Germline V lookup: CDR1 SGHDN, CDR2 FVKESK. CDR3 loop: CASRRSGNNEQFF. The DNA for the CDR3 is TGTGCCAGCCGCCGGTCTGGGAACAATGAGCAGTTCTTC.

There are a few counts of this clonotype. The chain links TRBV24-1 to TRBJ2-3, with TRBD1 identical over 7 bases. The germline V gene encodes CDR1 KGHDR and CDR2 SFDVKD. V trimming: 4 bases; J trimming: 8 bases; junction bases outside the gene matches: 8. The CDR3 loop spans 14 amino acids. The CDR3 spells CATSDPGTAPTQYF. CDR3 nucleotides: TGTGCCACCAGTGACCCCGGGACAGCCCCTACGCAGTATTTT.

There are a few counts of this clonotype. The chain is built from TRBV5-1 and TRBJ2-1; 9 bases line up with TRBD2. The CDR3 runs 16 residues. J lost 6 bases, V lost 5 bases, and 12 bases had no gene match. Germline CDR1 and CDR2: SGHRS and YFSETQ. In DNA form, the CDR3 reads TGCGCCAGCAGGACCGGGACTAGCAGTCTGGGCAATGAGCAGTTCTTC. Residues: CASRTGTSSLGNEQFF.

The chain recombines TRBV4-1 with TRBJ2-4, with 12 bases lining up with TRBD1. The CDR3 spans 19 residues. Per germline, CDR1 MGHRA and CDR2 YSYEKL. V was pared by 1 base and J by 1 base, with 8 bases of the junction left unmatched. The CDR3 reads CASSQAGTGGDWAKNIQYF. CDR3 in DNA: TGCGCCAGCAGCCAAGCCGGGACAGGGGGCGATTGGGCCAAAAACATTCAGTACTTC.

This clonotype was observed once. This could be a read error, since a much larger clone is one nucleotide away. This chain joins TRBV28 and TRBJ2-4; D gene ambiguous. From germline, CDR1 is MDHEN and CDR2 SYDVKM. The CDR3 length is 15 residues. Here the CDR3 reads CASSLWAVAKNILYF. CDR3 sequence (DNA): TGTGCCAGCAGTTTATGGGCAGTAGCCAAAAACATTCTGTACTTC. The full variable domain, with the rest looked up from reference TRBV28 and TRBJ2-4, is DVKVTQSSRYLVKRTGEKVFLECVQDMDHENMFWYRQDPGLGLRLIYFSYDVKMKEKGDIPEGYSVSREKKERFSLILESASTNQTSMYLCASSLWAVAKNILYFGAGTRLSVL.

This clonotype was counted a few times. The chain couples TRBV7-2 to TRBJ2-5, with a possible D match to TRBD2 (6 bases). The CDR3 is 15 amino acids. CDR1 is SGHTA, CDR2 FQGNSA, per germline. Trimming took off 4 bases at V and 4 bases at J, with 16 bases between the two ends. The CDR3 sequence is CASSSQTTGVETQYF. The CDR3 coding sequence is TGTGCCAGCAGCTCCCAGACTACGGGGGTAGAGACCCAGTACTTC.

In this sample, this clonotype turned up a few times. The CDR3 region has the DNA TGTGCCACCAGCAGAGCGGGGGGTCGAAACACCATATATTTT. Protein: CATSRAGGRNTIYF. The chain carries TRBV15 and TRBJ1-3; a weak D match, TRBD1 (5 bases). V gave up 1 base and J gave up 5 bases, with 9 bases separating them. Germline loops: CDR1 LNHNV, CDR2 YYDKDF (reference sequence). The CDR3 extends over 14 amino acids.

CDR3 protein: CSVADGARNYGYTF. Written as DNA, the CDR3 is TGCAGCGTTGCGGACGGGGCCCGTAACTATGGCTACACCTTC. This sequence joins TRBV29-1 and TRBJ1-2, with D possibly TRBD1 on 5 matching bases. V lost 4 bases to trimming and J lost 1 base, with 13 bases between them. CDR1 SQVTM and CDR2 ANQGSEA come from the germline V gene. CDR3 length: 14 amino acids. The full variable domain, with the rest looked up from reference TRBV29-1 and TRBJ1-2, is SAVISQKPSRDICQRGTSLTIQCQVDSQVTMMFWYRQQPGQSLTLIATANQGSEATYESGFVIDKFPISRPNLTFSTLTVSNMSPEDSSIYLCSVADGARNYGYTFGSGTRLTVV.

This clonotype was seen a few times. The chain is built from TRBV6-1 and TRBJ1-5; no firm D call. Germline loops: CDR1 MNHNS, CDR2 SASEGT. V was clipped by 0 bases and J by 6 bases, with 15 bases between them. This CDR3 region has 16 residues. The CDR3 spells CASSEAMGRSGQPQHF. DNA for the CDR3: TGTGCCAGCAGTGAAGCGATGGGCAGGTCCGGTCAGCCCCAGCATTTT.